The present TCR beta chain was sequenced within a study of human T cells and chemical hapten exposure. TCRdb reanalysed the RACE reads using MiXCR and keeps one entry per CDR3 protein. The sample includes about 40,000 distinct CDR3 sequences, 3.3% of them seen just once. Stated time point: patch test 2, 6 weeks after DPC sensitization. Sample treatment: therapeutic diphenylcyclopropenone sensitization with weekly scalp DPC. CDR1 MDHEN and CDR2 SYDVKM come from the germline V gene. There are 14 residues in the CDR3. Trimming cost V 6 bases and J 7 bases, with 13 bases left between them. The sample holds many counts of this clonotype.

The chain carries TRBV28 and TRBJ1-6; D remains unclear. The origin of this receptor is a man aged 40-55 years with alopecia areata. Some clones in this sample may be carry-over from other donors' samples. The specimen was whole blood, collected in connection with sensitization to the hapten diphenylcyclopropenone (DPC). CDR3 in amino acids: CASRAPMGNSPLHF. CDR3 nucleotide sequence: TGTGCCAGCAGGGCCCCCATGGGGAATTCACCCCTCCACTTT. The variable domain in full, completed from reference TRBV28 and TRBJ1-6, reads DVKVTQSSRYLVKRTGEKVFLECVQDMDHENMFWYRQDPGLGLRLIYFSYDVKMKEKGDIPEGYSVSREKKERFSLILESASTNQTSMYLCASRAPMGNSPLHFGNGTRLTVT.